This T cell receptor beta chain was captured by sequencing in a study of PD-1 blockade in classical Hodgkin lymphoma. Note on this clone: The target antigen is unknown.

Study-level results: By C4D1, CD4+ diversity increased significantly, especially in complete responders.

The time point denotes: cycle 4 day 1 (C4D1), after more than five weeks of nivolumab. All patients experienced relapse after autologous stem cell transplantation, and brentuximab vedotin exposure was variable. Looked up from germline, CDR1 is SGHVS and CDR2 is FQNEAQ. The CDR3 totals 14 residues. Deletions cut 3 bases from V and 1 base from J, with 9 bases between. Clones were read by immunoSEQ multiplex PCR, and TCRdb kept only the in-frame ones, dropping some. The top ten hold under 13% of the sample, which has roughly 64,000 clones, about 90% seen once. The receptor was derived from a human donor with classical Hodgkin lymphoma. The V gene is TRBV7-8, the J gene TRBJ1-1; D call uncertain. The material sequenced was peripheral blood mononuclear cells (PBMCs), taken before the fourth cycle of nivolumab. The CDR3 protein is CASSFSSGNTEAFF. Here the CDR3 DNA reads TGTGCCAGCAGCTTTTCGTCCGGGAACACTGAAGCTTTCTTT.